This T cell receptor (beta chain) was sequenced during a study of T cells in Graves' hyperthyroidism and ophthalmopathy. Study-level points and caveats: Blood held most thyroid clonotypes expanded above 0.001 frequency.

Based on clinical symptoms, serum thyroxine and TRAb, thyroid ultrasound and orbital computed tomography, diagnoses were reached. Amplified TCR beta CDR3 regions came from RNA transcripts. When the TCR CDR3 underwent first-round RT-PCR, the HTBI primer set was used. TCRdb passed the multiplex PCR reads through MiXCR, listing each CDR3 protein once. The sample records 500,000 to 600,000 distinct CDR3 sequences, under 60% being singletons. V lost 6 bases, J lost 6 bases, and 10 bases stayed unmatched. This CDR3 is built from 15 residues. Worth noting for this clonotype: Its antigen is as yet unknown.

The specimen was peripheral blood or thyroid tissue (not recorded which). The receptor comes from a woman aged 18-29 years with Graves' hyperthyroidism. The chain uses TRBV12-3 or TRBV12-4 and TRBJ2-1; 8 nucleotides match TRBD2. CDR3 nucleotides: TGTGCCAGCAGCCGGAGTGGCGGGAGGTTCAATGAGCAGTTCTTC. This codes for CASSRSGGRFNEQFF.